A single sample gave rise to the 10 T cell receptor beta chains below, sequenced in a study of CD8 T cells in Susac syndrome. RNA amounts of about 0.5 to 1 ug underwent reverse transcription with random hexamers. TCRdb re-called the immunoSEQ multiplex PCR reads with MiXCR, one entry per CDR3 protein. This sample yields 150,000 to 200,000 distinct CDR3 sequences, of which 90% to 95% are seen a single time; around 0.15% belongs to the top ten. The specimen was CD8+ T cells from PBMCs. The receptors derive from a human donor with multiple sclerosis.

V usage is TRBV20-1 and J usage is TRBJ2-7; D not certain. The V and J ends lost 1 base and 7 bases respectively, with 14 bases between them. Germline V gives CDR1 DFQATT, CDR2 SNEGSKA (reference sequence). This CDR3 contains 13 residues. DNA for the CDR3: TGCAGTGCTAGAGTGCCTAGTTGGGAAGAGCAGTACTTC. Translation gives CSARVPSWEEQYF.

The chain has TRBV20-1 and TRBJ1-1; 7 bases map to TRBD1. With 2 bases clipped from V and 10 bases from J, the junction kept 7 bases outside the gene matches. The CDR3 sequence is 12 residues long. Germline V gene data show CDR1 as DFQATT and CDR2 as SNEGSKA (reference sequence). CDR3 DNA: TGCAGTGCTAGACTCTTCGACAGGGCAGCTTTCTTT. This translates into CSARLFDRAAFF.

The CDR3 nucleotides read TGTGCCAGTAGTACCGGACTAGCGCTTGAGCAGTTCTTC. Protein product: CASSTGLALEQFF. This chain links TRBV19 with TRBJ2-1; 9 nucleotides align to TRBD2. The trim removed 4 bases at V and 9 bases at J, leaving 4 bases unmatched. The CDR3 sequence is 13 residues long. The germline CDR1 and CDR2 sequences are LNHDA and SQIVND (reference sequence).

V and J are TRBV27 and TRBJ2-7, with 11 bases lining up with TRBD2. Germline V CDR1 and CDR2: MNHEY, SMNVEV (reference sequence). Trimming cost V 3 bases and J 3 bases; bases outside gene matches: 1. This CDR3 contains 14 residues. CDR3 sequence reads: CASSFGTSGYEQYF. In DNA form, the CDR3 reads TGTGCCAGCAGTTTCGGGACTAGCGGCTACGAGCAGTACTTC.

This clonotype was found a few times. The V gene is TRBV29-1, the J gene TRBJ2-4, with 10 bases that match TRBD1. This CDR3 spans 16 amino acids. Germline assignment: CDR1 SQVTM and CDR2 ANQGSEA. V lost 6 bases and J lost 0; bases outside the gene matches: 8. As DNA, the CDR3 is TGCAGCGTGGGAGAGACAGGGGGCATAGCCAAAAACATTCAGTACTTC. Protein: CSVGETGGIAKNIQYF.

In its sample, this clonotype was seen once. The rearrangement joins TRBV9 to TRBJ1-1, with D possibly being TRBD1 (6 bases). V lost 0 bases and J lost 1, with 25 bases in between. The germline CDR1 and CDR2 sequences are SGDLS and YYNGEE. The CDR3 runs to 20 residues. The CDR3 DNA follows: TGTGCCAGCAGCGTAGGGCCACCCAACCGGGACACCAACGAGAACACTGAAGCTTTCTTT. Its protein is CASSVGPPNRDTNENTEAFF.

The chain employs TRBV25-1 and TRBJ2-1; 8 bases are a match to TRBD2. The CDR3 loop spans 14 amino acids. V trimming: 3 bases; J trimming: 3 bases; junction bases outside the gene matches: 1. Germline CDR1 and CDR2: MGHDK and SYGVNS. In nucleotides, the CDR3 is TGTGCCAGCAGTGATCTAGCGGGCTACAATGAGCAGTTCTTC. The encoded protein is CASSDLAGYNEQFF. Full variable domain (missing parts from reference TRBV25-1 and TRBJ2-1): EADIYQTPRYLVIGTGKKITLECSQTMGHDKMYWYQQDPGMELHLIHYSYGVNSTEKGDLSSESTVSRIRTEHFPLTLESARPSHTSQYLCASSDLAGYNEQFFGPGTRLTVL.

This chain connects TRBV20-1 to TRBJ2-7; tentative D call: TRBD2 (5 bases). There are 14 residues in the CDR3. From germline, CDR1 is DFQATT and CDR2 SNEGSKA (reference sequence). With 0 bases removed from V and 3 bases from J, the gap between germline ends came to 12 bases. CDR3 region: CSARDRGLRYEQYF. Here the CDR3 DNA reads TGCAGTGCTAGAGATCGCGGACTCCGCTACGAGCAGTACTTC.

The chain has TRBV5-6 and TRBJ1-5; weak D call: TRBD1 (6 bases). In germline, CDR1 is SGHDT, CDR2 YYEEEE. The CDR3 has 15 residues. Trimming left V 1 base short and J 7 bases short, with 15 bases between. The CDR3 loop is CASSLSLSQGQPQHF. CDR3 nucleotide sequence: TGTGCCAGCAGCTTGTCGCTCTCCCAGGGGCAGCCCCAGCATTTT.

The chain couples TRBV28 to TRBJ1-1; D unclear. The CDR3 sequence is 11 residues long. Germline V gene data show CDR1 as MDHEN and CDR2 as SYDVKM. The germline V and J ends were trimmed by 5 bases and 2 bases, with 3 bases remaining between them. The CDR3 here is CASSRNTEAFF. CDR3 sequence (DNA): TGTGCCAGCAGTCGTAACACTGAAGCTTTCTTT. The full variable domain, its missing parts supplied by reference TRBV28 and TRBJ1-1, is DVKVTQSSRYLVKRTGEKVFLECVQDMDHENMFWYRQDPGLGLRLIYFSYDVKMKEKGDIPEGYSVSREKKERFSLILESASTNQTSMYLCASSRNTEAFFGQGTRLTVV.